These T cell receptor beta chains were read from a single sample in a study of CD8+CD57+ T cells in acquired aplastic anemia. Using its own MiXCR run on the reads, TCRdb lists one record per CDR3 protein. The table shows some 160,000 distinct CDR3 sequences, with about 50% occurring only once. Source material: sorted CD4+, CD8+, or CD8+CD57+ T cells (not recorded which) from PBMCs. The receptors come from a human donor with aplastic anemia. The CDR3 runs from the conserved cysteine through the conserved F or W. A D gene is named only where the DNA matches it firmly. Size is omitted from some rows. Given values are once, few, many or a class for expanded clones.

clone_size | j_call | v_call | d_call | cdr3_nt | cdr3_aa
- | TRBJ2-7 | TRBV27 | - | TGTGCCAGCAGTTCCGAAGACTCATTCCCCTACGAGCAGTACTTC | CASSSEDSFPYEQYF
- | TRBJ1-4 | TRBV6-5 | - | TGTGCCAGCAGTTACTCCTCGAGGGTTAATGAAAAACTGTTTTTT | CASSYSSRVNEKLFF
many | TRBJ2-7 | TRBV10-2 | - | TGCGCCAGCAAAGACAGTCCCTACGAGCAGTACTTC | CASKDSPYEQYF
- | TRBJ2-3 | TRBV19 | TRBD2 | TGTGCCAGTAGTATTGGGAGGGAAAGCACAGATACGCAGTATTTT | CASSIGRESTDTQYF
- | TRBJ2-5 | TRBV3-1 | - | TGTGCCAGCAGCCCTCCGGGACAACAAGAGACCCAGTACTTC | CASSPPGQQETQYF
few | TRBJ2-1 | TRBV20-1 | TRBD1 | TGCAGTGCTAGACAGGACAGGGCCCGGGTTGAGCAGTTCTTC | CSARQDRARVEQFF
many | TRBJ1-2 | TRBV19 | TRBD1 | TGTGCCAGTAGTATTGGACAGGGGCCAAACTATGGCTACACCTTC | CASSIGQGPNYGYTF
- | TRBJ2-5 | TRBV10-3 | TRBD2 | TGTGCCATCAGTGCCCCGGGTAGCGGGGAAGAGACCCAGTACTTC | CAISAPGSGEETQYF
many | TRBJ2-7 | TRBV5-1 | - | TGCGCCAGCGGTGATTCCCTCGAGCAGTACTTC | CASGDSLEQYF
- | TRBJ2-7 | TRBV30 | - | TGTGCCTGGAGTAAAAGTGCAGGGACTTCCTACGAGCAGTACTTC | CAWSKSAGTSYEQYF
- | TRBJ2-5 | TRBV7-6 | - | TGTGCCAGCAGCTTGGTGTACCAAGAGACCCAGTACTTC | CASSLVYQETQYF
- | TRBJ1-2 | TRBV5-1 | - | TGCGCCAGCAGCCCTGGGCTGGGCCGGGATGGCTACACCTTC | CASSPGLGRDGYTF